Described below is a single TCR beta chain sequence and its context. What antigen it recognizes has not been identified. No quality values exist for individual bases; no much larger clone is one base distant. The library relied on the immunoSEQ multiplex PCR assay. As for how the authors treated the data: A statistical classification framework was developed to diagnose cytomegalovirus status using the catalog of TCR beta chain sequences. The clones in this table, taken by TCRdb from immuneACCESS, are in-frame only. Not every clone is retained; where verified, under half of the shortfall comes from an unresolved V gene, and the cause of the rest is unknown. V, J and clone size are taken as reported in that table, and D and trimming were inferred from the DNA itself. Present in this sample are around 400,000 clones, just over 85% of which were seen just once. 0.83% of the sample belongs to the ten largest clones.

Counted from cysteine to phenylalanine, this CDR3 has 15 amino acids. The entry retains the CDR3 DNA only, 45 bases that are in frame from base 1. Compared with germline, V lacks 1 base and J lacks 2 bases; bases without a gene match: 2. Taken from the germline V gene, the CDR1 and CDR2 loops are SGHTA and FQGNSA. The donors belonged to the validation cohort of about 120 subjects, which was separate from the roughly 700-subject first cohort. The sample comes from a study of cytomegalovirus exposure and HLA in healthy donors (dated by TCRdb to between 2016 and 2019). Looking at the study overall: According to a later analysis, one platform produced both the approximately 110 validation repertoires and the 666 repertoires of the first cohort. The study aimed to test whether signatures of past pathogen exposure could be identified by cataloging public T cell receptors. Besides the first cohort of hundreds of subjects, a separate validation cohort made up of 120 different subjects was used. To predict cytomegalovirus infection status, the study brought together high-throughput TCR immunosequencing, statistical association of individual TCRs with disease status, and machine learning.

Overall study results and their limits: Most TCR sequences were observed very rarely across donors, whereas some public TCRs were present in many individuals. The classifier was reported to diagnose cytomegalovirus status with high specificity and sensitivity in both the original and validation cohorts. It was suggested by the authors that the approach could potentially be generalized to other disease states and immunological phenotypes. A few of the identified cytomegalovirus-associated TCR beta chains were confirmed in vitro to be specific for cytomegalovirus antigens. A later analysis had no HLA typing for the validation cohort, so co-occurrence there was scored across all 110 or so repertoires. In a later analysis, TCRs clustered in the first cohort were found to also tend to co-occur in the roughly 120 validation repertoires, with roughly 93% of cluster scores above 0. The study listed 164 TCR beta chains as associated with cytomegalovirus.

Sequenced input: PBMCs. This TCR came from a woman between 18 and 30 years old in good health and CMV-seronegative. The V and J genes are TRBV7-2 and TRBJ2-3; 8 bases in the junction line up with TRBD2. The DNA sequence is as follows: TGTGCCAGCAGCTTAGACGGACTAGCCACAGATACGCAGTATTTT. This gives the protein CASSLDGLATDTQYF.